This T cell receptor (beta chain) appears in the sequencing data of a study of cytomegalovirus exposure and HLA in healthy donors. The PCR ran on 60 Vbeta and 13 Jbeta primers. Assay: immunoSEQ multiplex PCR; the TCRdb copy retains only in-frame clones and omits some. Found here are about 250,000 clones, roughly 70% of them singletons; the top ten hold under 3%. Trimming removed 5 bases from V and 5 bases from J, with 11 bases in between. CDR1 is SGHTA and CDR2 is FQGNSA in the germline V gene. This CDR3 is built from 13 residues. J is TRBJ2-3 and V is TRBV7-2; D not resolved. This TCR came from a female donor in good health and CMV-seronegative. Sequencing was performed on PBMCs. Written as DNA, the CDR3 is TGTGCCAGCAGCGCCTTCCAGGAAGATACGCAGTATTTT. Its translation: CASSAFQEDTQYF.